The subject of this entry is one TCR beta chain. This record belongs to a study of blood T cell repertoires in COVID-19. The overall study: Sites in the United States, Italy and Spain provided acute and convalescent COVID-19 samples. PBMCs, B-cell-depleted T cells, or T cells were the source of the cDNA or gDNA that made up the material.

V was clipped by 4 bases and J by 0 bases; unmatched bases: 5. Germline values: CDR1 KGHSH, CDR2 LQKENI. CDR3 length: 15 residues. TCRdb keeps only in-frame clones here, not all; method: immunoSEQ multiplex PCR. The sample gives 60,000 to 80,000 clones, roughly 92% of which show up once; approximately 6% is in the top ten. The rearrangement joins TRBV18 to TRBJ1-1, with 7 nucleotides matching TRBD1. Sequencing was performed on peripheral blood. This clonotype was obtained from a human donor in a cohort sampled during active COVID-19. In DNA, the CDR3 is TGTGCCAGCTCACGACAGGGCGGCTTGAACACTGAAGCTTTCTTT. It codes for CASSRQGGLNTEAFF. Variable domain in full (rest from reference TRBV18 and TRBJ1-1): NAGVMQNPRHLVRRRGQEARLRCSPMKGHSHVYWYRQLPEEGLKFMVYLQKENIIDESGMPKERFSAEFPKEGPSILRIQQVVRGDSAAYFCASSRQGGLNTEAFFGQGTRLTVV.